The 14 T cell receptor beta chains below all came from one sample that was sequenced in a study of blood T cell repertoires in COVID-19. Clones were read by immunoSEQ multiplex PCR, and TCRdb kept only the in-frame ones, dropping some. The sample lists about 200,000 clones; about 85% were seen once. Source material: peripheral blood. These receptors all stem from a man aged 60 to 69 with active or convalescent COVID-19.

The rearrangement links TRBV24-1 to TRBJ1-2; D unclear. Germline assignment: CDR1 KGHDR and CDR2 SFDVKD. With 4 bases removed from V and 8 bases from J, the gap between germline ends came to 10 bases. This CDR3 is 12 amino acids long. This chain's CDR3 is CATSDSRRGYTF. In DNA form, the CDR3 reads TGTGCCACCAGTGACTCACGGAGAGGCTACACCTTC.

This rearrangement joins TRBV5-1 to TRBJ2-3; possibly TRBD2 for D (7 bases). Trimming shortened V by 2 bases and J by 0 bases, and 13 bases separated the two germline ends. Looked up from germline, CDR1 is SGHRS and CDR2 is YFSETQ. CDR3 length: 16 residues. In DNA form, the CDR3 reads TGCGCCAGCAGCTTTTCGGCGGGGGCTAGCACAGATACGCAGTATTTT. Its translation: CASSFSAGASTDTQYF.

This chain connects TRBV12-3 or TRBV12-4 to TRBJ2-7, with 7 bases that match TRBD1. With 1 base clipped from V and 5 bases from J, the junction kept 2 bases outside the gene matches. This CDR3 region has 13 residues. This CDR3 reads CASSLGQGDEQYF. The CDR3 DNA is TGTGCCAGCAGTTTAGGCCAGGGGGACGAGCAGTACTTC.

The chain uses TRBV11-2 and TRBJ2-3; 11 bases agree with TRBD2. Germline CDR1 and CDR2: SGHAT and FQNNGV. The CDR3 is made up of 14 amino acids. Germline trimming cut 6 bases from V and 5 bases from J; bases unmatched to any gene: 4. Written as DNA, the CDR3 is TGTGCCAGCAGGGGAGGACTAGCGGGAGATACGCAGTATTTT. Translation: CASRGGLAGDTQYF.

The gene calls are TRBV4-2 and TRBJ2-1; a weak D match, TRBD2 (6 bases). The CDR3 runs 16 residues. Germline assignment: CDR1 LGHNA and CDR2 YNFKEQ. Trimming left V 0 bases short and J 4 bases short, with 13 bases between. The CDR3 loop reads CASSQEISGLYNEQFF. In nucleotides, the CDR3 is TGTGCCAGCAGCCAAGAGATTAGCGGCCTATACAATGAGCAGTTCTTC.

The J gene is TRBJ2-3, the V gene TRBV6-5, with 12 positions matching TRBD1. Looked up from germline, CDR1 is MNHEY and CDR2 is SVGAGI. The CDR3 is made up of 15 amino acids. V dropped 4 bases and J dropped 5; count of bases not matched to a gene: 4. CDR3 protein: CASSWGQGAKDTQYF. The CDR3, as DNA: TGTGCCAGCAGTTGGGGACAGGGGGCGAAAGATACGCAGTATTTT.

The genes are TRBV19 and TRBJ1-2, with 8 bases fitting TRBD1. CDR3 size: 17 residues. The ends lost 4 bases at V and 0 bases at J; junction bases unmatched: 10. The germline V gene has CDR1 LNHDA and CDR2 SQIVND (reference sequence). This CDR3 is CASSTPPQGATNYGYTF. The CDR3 coding sequence is TGTGCCAGTAGTACCCCCCCCCAGGGGGCGACTAACTATGGCTACACCTTC.

V gene TRBV19 combines with J gene TRBJ1-6; 7 nucleotides match TRBD1. Trimming at V came to 3 bases and at J to 11 bases, leaving 7 bases not matched to a gene. CDR3 length equals 14 residues. Germline V gene lookup returns CDR1 LNHDA and CDR2 SQIVND (reference sequence). The CDR3 here is CASSMIQGTAPLHF. CDR3 DNA: TGTGCCAGTAGTATGATACAGGGGACGGCACCCCTCCACTTT.

This clone was seen ten or more times. J is TRBJ1-3 and V is TRBV2; a weak D match, TRBD1 (5 bases). V was trimmed by 10 bases and J by 2 bases, leaving 12 bases between them. The CDR3 length is 13 residues. Germline CDR1 is SNHLY and CDR2 is FYNNEI. The CDR3 is CATQTEAGNTIYF. The CDR3 region has the DNA TGTGCCACCCAGACAGAAGCTGGAAACACCATATATTTT.

J is TRBJ2-5 and V is TRBV6-5, with TRBD2 identical over 8 bases. The junction had 8 bases not matched to a gene; V was cut back by 0 bases and J by 5 bases. This CDR3 comprises 16 residues. Germline lookup yields CDR1 MNHEY and CDR2 SVGAGI. The DNA for the CDR3 is TGTGCCAGCAGTTACTCGAGGCGGGGGGTGGAGGAGACCCAGTACTTC. It encodes CASSYSRRGVEETQYF.

This chain joins TRBV5-1 and TRBJ2-7; maybe TRBD2 (5 bases). The germline V gene has CDR1 SGHRS and CDR2 YFSETQ. V was pared by 0 bases and J by 1 base, with 17 bases between. This CDR3 spans 17 amino acids. CDR3 nucleotides: TGCGCCAGCAGCTTGGGGACCCCCGTAACGGGGTCCTACGAGCAGTACTTC. Encoded protein: CASSLGTPVTGSYEQYF.

The chain carries TRBV11-2 and TRBJ2-7; D gene ambiguous. There are 12 residues in the CDR3. Germline CDR1 reads SGHAT; CDR2 reads FQNNGV. The V gene lost 4 bases and the J gene lost 1 base, with 5 bases spanning the gap. DNA of the CDR3: TGTGCCAGCAGCTCCCTTTCCTACGAGCAGTACTTC. This codes for CASSSLSYEQYF.

The V and J genes are TRBV12-5 and TRBJ2-7; D remains unclear. The V gene's germline CDR1 is LGHNT and CDR2 FRNRAP. Trimming removed 6 bases from V and 2 bases from J, with 20 bases in between. This CDR3 comprises 16 residues. The CDR3 DNA follows: TGTGCTAGTGGCCCTCCGGAGAATTACTTACCCTACGAGCAGTACTTC. Translation: CASGPPENYLPYEQYF.

The chain couples TRBV24-1 to TRBJ1-2, with 8 bases lining up with TRBD1. J was trimmed by 8 bases and V by 4 bases; bases with no gene match: 11. There are 15 residues in the CDR3. Germline V gene sequence: CDR1 KGHDR, CDR2 SFDVKD. The CDR3 loop reads CATSDAGQVGQGYTF. CDR3 nucleotide sequence: TGTGCCACCAGTGACGCGGGACAGGTGGGACAGGGCTACACCTTC.